This TCR beta chain was obtained from a study of blood T cell repertoires in COVID-19. As for the study in general: T cells, B-cell-depleted T cells, or PBMCs provided the cDNA or gDNA that served as material.

This CDR3 spans 15 amino acids. V lost 0 bases and J 2 bases, leaving 11 bases between the germline ends. Germline V CDR1 and CDR2: MNHEY, SMNVEV (reference sequence). Authors' data handling: Scientists estimated how many nucleated cells there were by amplifying reference gene primers. The data were produced by immunoSEQ multiplex PCR, yet TCRdb's version contains in-frame clones alone and is incomplete. V and J calls plus clone size are reproduced from that table; the DNA served to infer D and trimming. The table lists approximately 76,000 clones, approximately 80% of them singletons. V usage is TRBV27 and J usage is TRBJ2-7; no reliable D call. The sequence came from a man between 45 and 60 years old with acute or convalescent COVID-19. Sequenced sample: peripheral blood. CDR3 sequence: CASSLSSRSPYEQYF. The CDR3 region has the DNA TGTGCCAGCAGTTTATCCTCCAGGTCCCCCTACGAGCAGTACTTC.